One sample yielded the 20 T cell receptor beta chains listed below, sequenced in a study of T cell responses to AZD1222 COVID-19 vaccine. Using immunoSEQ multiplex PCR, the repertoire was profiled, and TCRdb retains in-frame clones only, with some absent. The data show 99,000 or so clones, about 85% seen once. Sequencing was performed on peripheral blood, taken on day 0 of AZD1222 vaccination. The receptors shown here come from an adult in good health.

CDR3 sequence reads: CASRLKGEKLFF. Written as DNA, the CDR3 is TGTGCCAGCAGGCTCAAGGGAGAAAAACTGTTTTTT. The genes are TRBV6-5 and TRBJ1-4; D gene ambiguous. The CDR3 sequence is 12 residues long. Germline lookup yields CDR1 MNHEY and CDR2 SVGAGI. V shed 6 bases and J shed 8 bases, with 10 bases lying between them.

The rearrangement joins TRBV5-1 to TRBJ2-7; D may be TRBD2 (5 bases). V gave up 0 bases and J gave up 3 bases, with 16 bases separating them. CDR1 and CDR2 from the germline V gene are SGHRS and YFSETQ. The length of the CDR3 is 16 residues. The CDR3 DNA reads TGCGCCAGCAGCTTGGATGGGCTAGCAGTAGTCTACGAGCAGTACTTC. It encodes CASSLDGLAVVYEQYF. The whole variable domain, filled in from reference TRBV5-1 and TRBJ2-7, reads KAGVTQTPRYLIKTRGQQVTLSCSPISGHRSVSWYQQTPGQGLQFLFEYFSETQRNKGNFPGRFSGRQFSNSRSEMNVSTLELGDSALYLCASSLDGLAVVYEQYFGPGTRLTVT.

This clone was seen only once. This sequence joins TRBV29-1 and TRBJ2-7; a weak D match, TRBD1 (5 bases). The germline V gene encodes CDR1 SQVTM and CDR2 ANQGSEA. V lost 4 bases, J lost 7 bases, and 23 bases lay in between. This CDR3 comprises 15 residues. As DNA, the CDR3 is TGCAGCGTTGCCCCTCATGCCAGGGTTGGAGAAGAGCAGTACTTC. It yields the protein CSVAPHARVGEEQYF.

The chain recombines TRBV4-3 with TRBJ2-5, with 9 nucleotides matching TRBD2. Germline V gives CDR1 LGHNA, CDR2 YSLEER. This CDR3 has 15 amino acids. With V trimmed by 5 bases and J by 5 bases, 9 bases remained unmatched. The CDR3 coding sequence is TGCGCCAGCAGCATTAGCGGGGGTGGCTCCGAGACCCAGTACTTC. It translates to CASSISGGGSETQYF.

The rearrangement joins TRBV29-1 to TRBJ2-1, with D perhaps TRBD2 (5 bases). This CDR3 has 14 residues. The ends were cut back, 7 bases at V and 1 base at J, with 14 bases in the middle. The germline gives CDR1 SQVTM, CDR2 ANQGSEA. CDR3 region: CSALTPGSYNEQFF. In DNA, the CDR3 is TGCAGCGCTCTAACCCCGGGATCCTACAATGAGCAGTTCTTC.

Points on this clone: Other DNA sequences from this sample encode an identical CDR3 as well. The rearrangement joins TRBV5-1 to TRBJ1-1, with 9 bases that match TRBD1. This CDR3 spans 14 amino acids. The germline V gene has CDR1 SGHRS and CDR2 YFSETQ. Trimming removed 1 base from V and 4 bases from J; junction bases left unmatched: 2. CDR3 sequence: CASSLTGGGTEAFF. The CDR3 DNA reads TGCGCCAGCAGCTTGACAGGGGGCGGCACTGAAGCTTTCTTT. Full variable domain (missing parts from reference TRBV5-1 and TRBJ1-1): KAGVTQTPRYLIKTRGQQVTLSCSPISGHRSVSWYQQTPGQGLQFLFEYFSETQRNKGNFPGRFSGRQFSNSRSEMNVSTLELGDSALYLCASSLTGGGTEAFFGQGTRLTVV.

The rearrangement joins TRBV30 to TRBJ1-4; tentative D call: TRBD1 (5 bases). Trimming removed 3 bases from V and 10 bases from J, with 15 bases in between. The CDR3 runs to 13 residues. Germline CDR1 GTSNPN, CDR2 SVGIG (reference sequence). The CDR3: CAWSQQASGKLFF. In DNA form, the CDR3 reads TGTGCCTGGAGCCAACAGGCCAGCGGAAAACTGTTTTTT.

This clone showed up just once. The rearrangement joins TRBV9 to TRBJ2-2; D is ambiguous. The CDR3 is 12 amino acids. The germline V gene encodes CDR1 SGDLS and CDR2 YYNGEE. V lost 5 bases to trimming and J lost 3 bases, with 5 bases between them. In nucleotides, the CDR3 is TGTGCCAGCAGTGACTACACCGGGGAGCTGTTTTTT. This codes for CASSDYTGELFF.

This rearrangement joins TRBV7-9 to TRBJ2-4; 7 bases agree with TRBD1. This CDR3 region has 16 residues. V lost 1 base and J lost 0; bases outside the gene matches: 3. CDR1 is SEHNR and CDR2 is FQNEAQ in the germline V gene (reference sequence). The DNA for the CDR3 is TGTGCCAGCAGCTTAGGAGGGGGCCGAGCCAAAAACATTCAGTACTTC. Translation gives CASSLGGGRAKNIQYF.

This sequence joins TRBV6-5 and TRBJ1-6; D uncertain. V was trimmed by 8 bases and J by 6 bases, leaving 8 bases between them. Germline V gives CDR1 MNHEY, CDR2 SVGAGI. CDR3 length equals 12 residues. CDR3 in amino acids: CASGPVNSPLHF. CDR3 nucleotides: TGTGCCAGCGGGCCCGTTAATTCACCCCTCCACTTT.

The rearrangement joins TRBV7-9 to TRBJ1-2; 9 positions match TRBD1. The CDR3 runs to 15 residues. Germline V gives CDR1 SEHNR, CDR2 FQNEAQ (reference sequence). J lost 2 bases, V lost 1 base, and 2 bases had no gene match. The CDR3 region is CASSLVGTGNYGYTF. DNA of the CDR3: TGTGCCAGCAGCTTAGTAGGGACAGGGAACTATGGCTACACCTTC.

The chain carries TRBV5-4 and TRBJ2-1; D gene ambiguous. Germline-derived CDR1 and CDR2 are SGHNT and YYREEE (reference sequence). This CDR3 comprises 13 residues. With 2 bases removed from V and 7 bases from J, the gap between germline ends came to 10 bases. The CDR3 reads CASSLSAQNEQFF. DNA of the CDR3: TGTGCCAGCAGCTTATCAGCGCAGAATGAGCAGTTCTTC.

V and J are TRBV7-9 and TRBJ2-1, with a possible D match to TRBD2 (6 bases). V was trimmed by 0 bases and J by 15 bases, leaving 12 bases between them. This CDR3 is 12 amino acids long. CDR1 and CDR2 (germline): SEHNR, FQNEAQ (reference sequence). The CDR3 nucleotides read TGTGCCAGCAGCTTAGCGCGGGACGACCGGTTCTTC. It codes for CASSLARDDRFF.

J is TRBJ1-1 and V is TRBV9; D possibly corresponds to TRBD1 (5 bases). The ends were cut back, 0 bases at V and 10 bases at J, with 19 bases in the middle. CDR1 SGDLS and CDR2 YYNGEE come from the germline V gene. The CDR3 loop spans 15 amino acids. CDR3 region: CASSVVPTMTVGAFF. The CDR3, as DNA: TGTGCCAGCAGCGTAGTCCCCACTATGACAGTAGGAGCTTTCTTT.

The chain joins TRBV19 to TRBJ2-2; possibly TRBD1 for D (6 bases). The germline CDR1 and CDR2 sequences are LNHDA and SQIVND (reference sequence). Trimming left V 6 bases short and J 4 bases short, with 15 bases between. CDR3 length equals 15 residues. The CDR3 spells CASRTTGWGTGELFF. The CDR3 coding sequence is TGTGCCAGTAGGACCACAGGGTGGGGCACCGGGGAGCTGTTTTTT.

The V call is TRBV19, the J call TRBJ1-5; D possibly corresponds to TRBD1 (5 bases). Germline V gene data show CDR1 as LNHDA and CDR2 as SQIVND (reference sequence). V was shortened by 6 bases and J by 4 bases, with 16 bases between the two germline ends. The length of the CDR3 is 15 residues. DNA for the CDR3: TGTGCCAGTAGAGGTTGGGGGGTCTTTAATCAGCCCCAGCATTTT. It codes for CASRGWGVFNQPQHF. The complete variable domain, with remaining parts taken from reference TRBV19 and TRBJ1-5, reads DGGITQSPKYLFRKEGQNVTLSCEQNLNHDAMYWYRQDPGQGLRLIYYSQIVNDFQKGDIAEGYSVSREKKESFPLTVTSAQKNPTAFYLCASRGWGVFNQPQHFGDGTRLSIL.

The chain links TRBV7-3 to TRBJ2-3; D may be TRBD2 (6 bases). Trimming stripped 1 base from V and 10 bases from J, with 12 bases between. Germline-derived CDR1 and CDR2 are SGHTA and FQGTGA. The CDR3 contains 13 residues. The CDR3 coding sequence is TGTGCCAGCAGCTTAAATGGCAGGGAGGCGCAGTATTTT. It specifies CASSLNGREAQYF.

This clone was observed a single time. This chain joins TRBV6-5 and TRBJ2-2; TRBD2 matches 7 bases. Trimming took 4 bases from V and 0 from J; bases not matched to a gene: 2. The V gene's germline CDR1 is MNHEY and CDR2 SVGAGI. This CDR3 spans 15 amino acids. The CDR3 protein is CASSWSGANTGELFF. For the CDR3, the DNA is TGTGCCAGCAGTTGGAGCGGGGCGAACACCGGGGAGCTGTTTTTT.

CDR3 DNA sequence: TGTGCCAGCTCACTCCAGTATGAGCAGTTCTTC. Translated: CASSLQYEQFF. This chain uses TRBV18 with TRBJ2-1, with D unclear. Germline CDR1 and CDR2: KGHSH and LQKENI. The CDR3 extends over 11 amino acids. Trimming shortened V by 4 bases and J by 8 bases, and 6 bases separated the two germline ends.

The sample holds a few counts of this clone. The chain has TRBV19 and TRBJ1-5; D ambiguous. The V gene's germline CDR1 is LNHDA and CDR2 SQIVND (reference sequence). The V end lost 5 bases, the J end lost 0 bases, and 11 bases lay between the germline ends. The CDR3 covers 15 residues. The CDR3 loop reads CASSPRAASNQPQHF. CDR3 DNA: TGTGCCAGTAGTCCCAGAGCAGCTAGCAATCAGCCCCAGCATTTT.